Each of the 7 T cell receptor beta chains below was sequenced from the same sample in a study of a mutant IDH1 vaccine in newly diagnosed glioma (dated by TCRdb to the early 2020s). The sample's time point label is to be understood as: week 47, end of study. Every vaccine dose consisted of 300 ug of a 20-mer mutant IDH1 peptide in Montanide, administered subcutaneously together with topical imiquimod. No antigen has been identified for these receptors. Libraries were built with the immunoSEQ multiplex PCR assay. Held by TCRdb, this immuneACCESS table contains in-frame sequences only and omits some clones. Under half of the omission traces to an unresolved V gene where checked; the cause of the rest is unknown. In this sample the table shows 50,000 to 65,000 clones, less than 90% of which occur a single time. The top ten clonotypes cover approximately 3.4% of the sample. Material: PBMCs, obtained from a glioma patient whose treatment included an IDH1 peptide vaccine. The receptors here all came from a woman aged 45 to 65 with glioma.

CDR3 amino acids: CASSLDGSQPQHF. DNA of the CDR3: TGTGCCAGCAGCTTAGATGGATCTCAGCCCCAGCATTTT. The chain carries TRBV7-2 and TRBJ1-5; D is unclear. There are 13 residues in the CDR3. The germline V gene encodes CDR1 SGHTA and CDR2 FQGNSA. The V and J ends lost 1 base and 6 bases respectively, with 7 bases between them.

This clone was counted only a few times. V gene TRBV18 combines with J gene TRBJ1-5, with TRBD1 identical over 8 bases. Trimming took 8 bases from V and 1 from J; bases not matched to a gene: 4. Germline CDR1 KGHSH, CDR2 LQKENI. CDR3 length: 14 residues. DNA for the CDR3: TGTGCCAGCCAACGACAGGGGAGCAATCAGCCCCAGCATTTT. It is translated as CASQRQGSNQPQHF.

The chain links TRBV2 to TRBJ1-6, with D possibly matching TRBD1 (5 bases). CDR3 length equals 17 residues. Germline V gene lookup returns CDR1 SNHLY and CDR2 FYNNEI. V lost 3 bases and J 0 bases, leaving 12 bases between the germline ends. The CDR3: CASSDRRRGSYNSPLHF. The CDR3 coding sequence is TGTGCCAGCAGTGATAGAAGAAGGGGCTCCTATAATTCACCCCTCCACTTT.

The chain employs TRBV6-5 and TRBJ1-5; D gene ambiguous. Germline CDR1 and CDR2: MNHEY and SVGAGI. Trimming stripped 0 bases from V and 5 bases from J, with 11 bases between. CDR3 size: 15 residues. This CDR3 reads CASSYSGNGYQPQHF. CDR3 bases: TGTGCCAGCAGTTACTCGGGTAACGGGTATCAGCCCCAGCATTTT.

J is TRBJ1-4 and V is TRBV5-1; 11 bases align to TRBD1. V was pared by 0 bases and J by 2 bases, with 6 bases of the junction left unmatched. This CDR3 region has 18 residues. Germline CDR1 reads SGHRS; CDR2 reads YFSETQ. CDR3 in DNA: TGCGCCAGCAGCTTGGTAAGGGGACAGGGGGACACTAATGAAAAACTGTTTTTT. It translates to CASSLVRGQGDTNEKLFF.

The J gene is TRBJ2-5, the V gene TRBV27, with no clear D. V lost 6 bases to trimming and J lost 2 bases, with 10 bases between them. Per the germline V gene, CDR1 is MNHEY and CDR2 is SMNVEV (reference sequence). The CDR3 consists of 13 residues. The CDR3, as DNA: TGTGCCAGCAGGATGATATCACAAGAGACCCAGTACTTC. Amino acids: CASRMISQETQYF.

This clone has only a few counts. This sequence joins TRBV4-2 and TRBJ1-2, with D perhaps TRBD1 (5 bases). The germline V and J ends were trimmed by 2 bases and 7 bases, with 11 bases remaining between them. The CDR3 is made up of 13 amino acids. Germline CDR1 and CDR2: LGHNA and YNFKEQ. CDR3 bases: TGTGCCAGCAGCCAACGGGACCTCCGTGGCTACACCTTC. Residues: CASSQRDLRGYTF.